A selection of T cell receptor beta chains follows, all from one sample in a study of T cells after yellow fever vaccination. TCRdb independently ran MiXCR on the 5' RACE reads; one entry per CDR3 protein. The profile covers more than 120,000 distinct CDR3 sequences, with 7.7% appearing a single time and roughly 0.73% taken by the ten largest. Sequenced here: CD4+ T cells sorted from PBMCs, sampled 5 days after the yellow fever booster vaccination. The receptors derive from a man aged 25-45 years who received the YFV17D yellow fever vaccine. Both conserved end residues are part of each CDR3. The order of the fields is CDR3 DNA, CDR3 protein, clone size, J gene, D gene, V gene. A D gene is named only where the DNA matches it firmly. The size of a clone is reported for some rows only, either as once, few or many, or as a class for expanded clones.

TGCGCCAGCAGCCCTTGGGGGGGCCTCAGTTACAATGAGCAGTTCTTC | CASSPWGGLSYNEQFF | many | TRBJ2-1 | - | TRBV4-3
TGTGCCACCAGTGATCCCGGGACAGGGGAGTCGGGGGAGCAGTTCTTC | CATSDPGTGESGEQFF | - | TRBJ2-1 | TRBD1 | TRBV24-1
TGTGCCAGCGGTGTAGGGGGCAAGGGGACCCTCCACTTT | CASGVGGKGTLHF | many | TRBJ1-6 | TRBD1 | TRBV6-1
TGTGCCAGCAGAGAGCACAGGGAAGGCTACACCTTC | CASREHREGYTF | many | TRBJ1-2 | - | TRBV2
TGTGCCAGCACTCGGGCCCGACTCGGGACCCAGTACTTC | CASTRARLGTQYF | - | TRBJ2-5 | - | TRBV7-2
TGTGCCAGCGGTGGGAAGACACCGGACACCGGGGAGCTGTTTTTT | CASGGKTPDTGELFF | many | TRBJ2-2 | - | TRBV25-1
TGTGCCAGCAGTCTCATTAGCGGATTGTACCAAGAGACCCAGTACTTC | CASSLISGLYQETQYF | - | TRBJ2-5 | - | TRBV5-6
TGTGCCAGCGTCCGCGCGGGAGGTAGGAATGAGCAGTTCTTC | CASVRAGGRNEQFF | few | TRBJ2-1 | TRBD2 | TRBV6-2/TRBV6-3
TGTGCCAGCAGCGAACTGGCTGGTGGAAACACCATATATTTT | CASSELAGGNTIYF | - | TRBJ1-3 | - | TRBV6-1
TGCAGTGCTAGAGATCCGAGGGGAGGAAACACCATATATTTT | CSARDPRGGNTIYF | few | TRBJ1-3 | - | TRBV20-1
TGCAGCGTTGAACCTACAGGGGGCAGGGTGGCCCCACAGTTCTTC | CSVEPTGGRVAPQFF | many | TRBJ2-1 | TRBD1 | TRBV29-1
TGTGCCAGCAGCGTTGACAAGTACTTATCTGGGGCCAACGTCCTGACTTTC | CASSVDKYLSGANVLTF | many | TRBJ2-6 | - | TRBV9
TGCAGCGTTGGAATTCAGGGCGGAAGAACAGATACGCAGTATTTT | CSVGIQGGRTDTQYF | many | TRBJ2-3 | - | TRBV29-1
TGTGCCAGCAGCCCCCGGGCTTTAGCGGGAGGGCCTTTGGAGACCCAGTACTTC | CASSPRALAGGPLETQYF | - | TRBJ2-5 | TRBD2 | TRBV4-2
TGCGCCAGCAGCTTGGCCGGAGCGGTTGGGGCCAACGTCCTGACTTTC | CASSLAGAVGANVLTF | many | TRBJ2-6 | - | TRBV5-1
TGTGCCAGCAGTTACGGGCGTGTTCGCGGCACAGATACGCAGTATTTT | CASSYGRVRGTDTQYF | many | TRBJ2-3 | - | TRBV6-5
TGCAGTGCTAGAGTTGGAAGTTCTCATGGGCAGCCCCAGCATTTT | CSARVGSSHGQPQHF | - | TRBJ1-5 | - | TRBV20-1
TGTGCCAGCAGCCGCGGGAGTACCCCACGGGAGCTGTTTTTT | CASSRGSTPRELFF | - | TRBJ2-2 | TRBD2 | TRBV6-1
TGTGCCAGCAGTTACTCGATCCGGAGATCGGGGAGAGGGGATCAAGAGACCCAGTACTTC | CASSYSIRRSGRGDQETQYF | - | TRBJ2-5 | - | TRBV6-2/TRBV6-3
TGTGCCAGCAGCTCACTGGGACCGATCAGTGAGCAGTTCTTC | CASSSLGPISEQFF | many | TRBJ2-1 | - | TRBV7-2
TGCGCCAGCAGCCACACCCGGGAGCTGGGCGATGAGCAGTTCTTC | CASSHTRELGDEQFF | few | TRBJ2-1 | - | TRBV4-3
TGCAGTGCTAGAGATCCGTCCCGGAGGGCCGGTGGTTACAATGAGCAGTTCTTC | CSARDPSRRAGGYNEQFF | - | TRBJ2-1 | - | TRBV20-1
TGTGCCTGGAGTGTACAGCCTTTGGGCGGCGGCTACACCTTC | CAWSVQPLGGGYTF | - | TRBJ1-2 | - | TRBV30
TGTGCCAGCAGCCTCAGAGGAGGGGCCCATGAGACCCAGTACTTC | CASSLRGGAHETQYF | - | TRBJ2-5 | - | TRBV3-1
TGTGCCAGCAGCTTTTTAAGCGCCAATGAGCAGTTCTTC | CASSFLSANEQFF | - | TRBJ2-1 | - | TRBV5-5
TGTGCCAGCAGTGGGCAGGAGAACGGCTACACCTTC | CASSGQENGYTF | many | TRBJ1-2 | - | TRBV6-5
TGCGCCAGCAGCCAGGGCCACGGGACCCTGCAGTTCTTC | CASSQGHGTLQFF | many | TRBJ2-1 | - | TRBV4-3
TGTGCCTGGAGTATTAGTATATCGGCCAACGAGCAGTACTTC | CAWSISISANEQYF | many | TRBJ2-7 | - | TRBV30
TGTGCCAGCAGCTTCGGACGCTACAATGAGCAGTTCTTC | CASSFGRYNEQFF | many | TRBJ2-1 | - | TRBV11-2
TGTGCCAGCAGCTTAACTCGCAGAGACTCACAAGCTTTCTTT | CASSLTRRDSQAFF | many | TRBJ1-1 | - | TRBV7-2
TGCGCCAGCAGCGCCGGACTAGCGGGAGTGGGTGAGCAGTTCTTC | CASSAGLAGVGEQFF | many | TRBJ2-1 | TRBD2 | TRBV5-1
TGTGCCAGCTCACCCGGGCTAGCGGGAGGGTTGGATGAGCAGTTCTTC | CASSPGLAGGLDEQFF | many | TRBJ2-1 | TRBD2 | TRBV18
TGTGCCTGGAGTTGGGGGCAGCTTACCTACGAGCAGTACTTC | CAWSWGQLTYEQYF | many | TRBJ2-7 | - | TRBV30
TGCGCCAGCAGACTCGATGGGGGATACGAAAAACTGTTTTTT | CASRLDGGYEKLFF | few | TRBJ1-4 | - | TRBV5-1
TGCGCCAGCAGCTTCGGCCGCGACAATGAGCAGTTCTTC | CASSFGRDNEQFF | many | TRBJ2-1 | - | TRBV5-1
TGCAGTGCCCCTAGGTTCGCGGGAGGGGAGGAGCAGTACTTC | CSAPRFAGGEEQYF | many | TRBJ2-7 | TRBD2 | TRBV20-1
TGTGCCAGCAGCAGCCGGGAGTGGGGAGAGACCCAGTACTTC | CASSSREWGETQYF | many | TRBJ2-5 | - | TRBV7-2
TGTGCCAGCAGAAAAGGGCAGGGCACAGATACGCAGTATTTT | CASRKGQGTDTQYF | many | TRBJ2-3 | - | TRBV2
TGTGCCAGCAGGGACCGCGGGGCTGGAGAGACCCAGTACTTC | CASRDRGAGETQYF | many | TRBJ2-5 | - | TRBV27
TGTGCCAGCAGCTTCGGACAGGGGATCAATACAGATACGCAGTATTTT | CASSFGQGINTDTQYF | - | TRBJ2-3 | TRBD1 | TRBV7-2
TGTGCCAGCAGCCAATTAGGGGAGACCCAGTACTTC | CASSQLGETQYF | few | TRBJ2-5 | - | TRBV3-1
TGTGCCAGCAGCCCGACGGAGGTGACGTACAATGAGCAGTTCTTC | CASSPTEVTYNEQFF | many | TRBJ2-1 | - | TRBV12-3/TRBV12-4
TGTGCCAGCAGCTCCTACAGGGAAACCGGGGAGCTGTTTTTT | CASSSYRETGELFF | many | TRBJ2-2 | - | TRBV7-8
TGTGCCTGGAGTATCGGTTCAGACTACGAGCAGTACTTC | CAWSIGSDYEQYF | - | TRBJ2-7 | - | TRBV30
TGTGCCAGCTCACCAGAGCAATCCTACGAGCAGTACTTC | CASSPEQSYEQYF | - | TRBJ2-7 | - | TRBV18
TGTGCCACCAGTGATCCGGGCTCTGAGCAGTTCTTC | CATSDPGSEQFF | many | TRBJ2-1 | - | TRBV24-1
TGTGCCAGCAGCCTGGGACAGATTAATTCACCCCTCCACTTT | CASSLGQINSPLHF | many | TRBJ1-6 | TRBD1 | TRBV7-9
TGTGCCTGGAGGGGCCCGGGGGCCAACGTCCTGACTTTC | CAWRGPGANVLTF | few | TRBJ2-6 | - | TRBV30
TGTGCCAGCAGCTACCACAGGGGGGAGTCGTATGAGCAGTTCTTC | CASSYHRGESYEQFF | many | TRBJ2-1 | TRBD1 | TRBV11-2
TGCAGTGCCTCCAGATATCGCTACGAGCAGTACTTC | CSASRYRYEQYF | many | TRBJ2-7 | - | TRBV20-1
TGTGCCAGCCGGCAGGCGGGACTAGCGGGAGGTGGCACCGGGGAGCTGTTTTTT | CASRQAGLAGGGTGELFF | many | TRBJ2-2 | TRBD2 | TRBV6-2/TRBV6-3
TGTGCCATCAATGAGAGGGCCCAAGAGACCCAGTACTTC | CAINERAQETQYF | - | TRBJ2-5 | - | TRBV10-3
TGCAGTGCTGGGGGCGGGACAGGGAAGAACGAGCAGTACTTC | CSAGGGTGKNEQYF | many | TRBJ2-7 | TRBD1 | TRBV20-1
TGCAGCGTTGAAGGGGGACAGGGGGAAAACTATGGCTACACCTTC | CSVEGGQGENYGYTF | many | TRBJ1-2 | TRBD1 | TRBV29-1
TGCAGCGTAGGGAGGGACCGATCGGAAGGCTACACCTTC | CSVGRDRSEGYTF | many | TRBJ1-2 | - | TRBV29-1
TGCGCCAGCAGCTCCCCTGACCGTGGGGTTTACGAGCAGTACTTC | CASSSPDRGVYEQYF | many | TRBJ2-7 | - | TRBV5-1
TGTGCCAGTAGACTCGGACCGAACACCGGGGAGCTGTTTTTT | CASRLGPNTGELFF | many | TRBJ2-2 | - | TRBV19